The rows below give T cell receptor beta chains drawn from one sample of a study of blood T cell repertoires in COVID-19. Clones were read by immunoSEQ multiplex PCR, and TCRdb kept only the in-frame ones, dropping some. This table has 70,000 to 100,000 clones, around 84% appearing once. The sample consisted of peripheral blood. All receptors derive from a human donor in a cohort sampled during active COVID-19. CDR3s include the opening cysteine and the closing phenylalanine or tryptophan. Each record gives: CDR3 length, D gene, clone size, V gene, J gene, CDR3 protein, CDR3 DNA. D genes are given only for firm matches. Only some rows state a clone size, as once, few, many or a class for expanded clones.

17,TRBD2,NA,TRBV27,TRBJ2-7,CASSLSPGLTSSYEQYF,TGTGCCAGCAGTTTATCACCGGGACTAACCAGCTCCTACGAGCAGTACTTC
14,NA,NA,TRBV9,TRBJ2-7,CASSARDSTYEQYF,TGTGCCAGCAGCGCACGGGACTCTACCTACGAGCAGTACTTC
14,TRBD1,NA,TRBV19,TRBJ1-2,CASRGQGALRGYTF,TGTGCCAGTAGAGGACAGGGGGCGTTGAGAGGCTACACCTTC
16,NA,NA,TRBV5-1,TRBJ2-3,CASSLEGPTTTDTQYF,TGCGCCAGCAGCTTGGAGGGCCCGACTACAACAGATACGCAGTATTTT
15,NA,NA,TRBV30,TRBJ1-1,CAWFLGRGVNTEAFF,TGTGCCTGGTTTCTCGGCCGGGGGGTGAACACTGAAGCTTTCTTT
14,NA,NA,TRBV30,TRBJ1-1,CAWSVNTRLAEAFF,TGTGCCTGGAGTGTAAATACGAGGCTAGCTGAAGCTTTCTTT
15,TRBD2,NA,TRBV4-2,TRBJ2-1,CASSQVAGDGNEQFF,TGTGCCAGCAGCCAAGTAGCGGGAGACGGCAATGAGCAGTTCTTC
16,TRBD1,NA,TRBV20-1,TRBJ1-2,CSASSFAGQGIYGYTF,TGCAGTGCTAGTAGCTTTGCGGGACAGGGAATCTATGGCTACACCTTC
15,TRBD1,NA,TRBV28,TRBJ2-2,CASSISRGRTGELFF,TGTGCCAGCAGTATCAGCAGGGGGCGAACCGGGGAGCTGTTTTTT
15,TRBD2,NA,TRBV5-1,TRBJ2-5,CASSRTSGGQETQYF,TGCGCCAGCAGCCGGACTAGCGGGGGCCAAGAGACCCAGTACTTC
12,NA,NA,TRBV12-5,TRBJ2-1,CASGSYYNEQFF,TGTGCTAGTGGGAGTTATTACAATGAGCAGTTCTTC
16,NA,NA,TRBV19,TRBJ2-7,CASSIDPEGGSYEQYF,TGTGCCAGTAGTATAGATCCAGAAGGAGGCTCCTACGAGCAGTACTTC
16,TRBD2,NA,TRBV19,TRBJ2-3,CASKIAGGPGTDTQYF,TGTGCCAGTAAGATAGCGGGGGGGCCCGGCACAGATACGCAGTATTTT
16,TRBD1,NA,TRBV7-9,TRBJ1-1,CASSRGQGAPETEAFF,TGTGCCAGCAGCCGTGGACAGGGGGCGCCGGAAACTGAAGCTTTCTTT
14,NA,NA,TRBV19,TRBJ1-1,CASSTTATNTEAFF,TGTGCCAGTAGTACGACAGCGACGAACACTGAAGCTTTCTTT
13,TRBD1,NA,TRBV2,TRBJ1-2,CAAQGQGNYGYTF,TGTGCCGCCCAAGGACAGGGAAACTATGGCTACACCTTC
14,NA,NA,TRBV11-2,TRBJ1-2,CASNPGRGHWRYTF,TGTGCCAGCAACCCCGGAAGGGGACATTGGCGCTACACCTTC
13,NA,NA,TRBV5-1,TRBJ2-3,CASRTSTEDTQYF,TGCGCCAGCAGGACATCCACTGAGGATACGCAGTATTTT
14,NA,NA,TRBV7-8,TRBJ2-5,CASSLTETKETQYF,TGTGCCAGCAGCTTGACAGAGACCAAAGAGACCCAGTACTTC
15,TRBD2,NA,TRBV29-1,TRBJ2-1,CSVERGLAGGNEQFF,TGCAGCGTTGAACGGGGCCTAGCGGGTGGAAATGAGCAGTTCTTC
15,NA,NA,TRBV5-1,TRBJ2-2,CASSTGLTNTGELFF,TGCGCCAGCAGCACGGGACTCACGAACACCGGGGAGCTGTTTTTT
19,NA,once,TRBV11-3,TRBJ1-2,CASSLDTSQGPRRYYGYTF,TGTGCCAGCAGCTTAGATACTTCGCAGGGGCCTCGAAGGTACTATGGCTACACCTTC
15,TRBD1,NA,TRBV19,TRBJ1-1,CASSFRGLGDTEAFF,TGTGCCAGTAGTTTCAGGGGGCTGGGTGACACTGAAGCTTTCTTT
16,TRBD2,NA,TRBV5-1,TRBJ2-1,CASSLLSGSSYNEQFF,TGCGCCAGCAGCTTGCTTAGCGGGAGCTCCTACAATGAGCAGTTCTTC
14,NA,NA,TRBV6-1,TRBJ1-5,CASSDPFGGSYQHF,TGTGCCAGCAGTGACCCATTCGGGGGGAGTTACCAGCATTTT
15,TRBD1,NA,TRBV11-3,TRBJ1-4,CASSPGTGGDEKLFF,TGTGCCAGCAGCCCAGGGACAGGGGGAGATGAAAAACTGTTTTTT
12,NA,NA,TRBV14,TRBJ2-5,CASSQGIETQYF,TGTGCCAGCAGCCAAGGAATAGAAACCCAGTACTTC
16,TRBD1,NA,TRBV19,TRBJ2-4,CASSMSGTGGIGIQYF,TGTGCCAGTAGCATGTCGGGTACAGGGGGAATCGGGATTCAGTACTTC
15,TRBD1,NA,TRBV6-5,TRBJ2-5,CASSRRQGGRETQYF,TGTGCCAGCAGTCGGAGACAGGGTGGAAGAGAGACCCAGTACTTC
17,NA,NA,TRBV6-1,TRBJ2-6,CASSERQFLSGANVLTF,TGTGCCAGCAGTGAAAGACAGTTCCTCTCTGGGGCCAACGTCCTGACTTTC
14,NA,NA,TRBV24-1,TRBJ2-1,CATSDTAGGNEQFF,TGTGCCACCAGTGATACGGCAGGTGGCAATGAGCAGTTCTTC
18,NA,once,TRBV6-6,TRBJ1-5,CASSPRNREGLSNQPQHF,TGTGCCAGCAGTCCCCGCAACAGGGAGGGACTAAGCAATCAGCCCCAGCATTTT
17,TRBD2,NA,TRBV15,TRBJ2-1,CATSTRASGSGYNEQFF,TGTGCCACCAGCACCCGGGCTAGCGGGAGCGGATACAATGAGCAGTTCTTC
15,TRBD2,NA,TRBV5-1,TRBJ2-1,CASSFLAGGGNEQFF,TGCGCCAGCAGCTTTCTAGCGGGAGGAGGAAATGAGCAGTTCTTC
15,TRBD2,NA,TRBV28,TRBJ2-3,CASSSGGGSTDTQYF,TGTGCCAGCAGTAGTGGTGGCGGGAGTACAGATACGCAGTATTTT
14,NA,NA,TRBV7-2,TRBJ2-5,CASSLVAIQETQYF,TGTGCCAGCAGCTTAGTAGCCATCCAAGAGACCCAGTACTTC
14,TRBD1,NA,TRBV11-3,TRBJ2-3,CASSPQGAGDTQYF,TGTGCCAGCAGCCCACAGGGGGCAGGGGATACGCAGTATTTT
12,NA,NA,TRBV6-5,TRBJ2-7,CASSGVLYEQYF,TGTGCCAGCTCGGGAGTGCTTTACGAGCAGTACTTC
12,TRBD2,NA,TRBV7-8,TRBJ2-1,CASSRGGGEQFF,TGTGCCAGCAGCCGCGGGGGGGGTGAGCAGTTCTTC
12,NA,once,TRBV5-1,TRBJ2-7,CASSFFGYEQYF,TGCGCCAGCAGCTTTTTCGGCTACGAGCAGTACTTC
13,NA,once,TRBV30,TRBJ2-7,CAWGVLQGYEQYF,TGTGCCTGGGGGGTCCTACAGGGCTACGAGCAGTACTTC
14,TRBD1,NA,TRBV2,TRBJ1-1,CASTTDRVATEAFF,TGTGCCAGCACTACGGACAGGGTCGCCACTGAAGCTTTCTTT